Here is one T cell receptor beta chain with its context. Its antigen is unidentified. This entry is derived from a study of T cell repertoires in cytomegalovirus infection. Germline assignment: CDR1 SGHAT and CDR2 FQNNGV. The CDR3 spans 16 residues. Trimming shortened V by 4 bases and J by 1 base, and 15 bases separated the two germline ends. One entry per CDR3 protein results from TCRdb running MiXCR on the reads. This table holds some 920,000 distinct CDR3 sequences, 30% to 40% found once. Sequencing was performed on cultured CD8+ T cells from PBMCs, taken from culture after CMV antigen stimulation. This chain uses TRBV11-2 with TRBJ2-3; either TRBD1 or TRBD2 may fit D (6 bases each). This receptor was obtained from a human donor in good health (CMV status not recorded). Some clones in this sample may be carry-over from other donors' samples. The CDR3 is CASSWRGLVGTDTQYF. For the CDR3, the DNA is TGTGCCAGCAGCTGGAGGGGGTTGGTTGGCACAGATACGCAGTATTTT. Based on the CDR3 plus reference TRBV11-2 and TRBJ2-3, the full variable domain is EAGVAQSPRYKIIEKRQSVAFWCNPISGHATLYWYQQILGQGPKLLIQFQNNGVVDDSQLPKDRFSAERLKGVDSTLKIQPAKLEDSAVYLCASSWRGLVGTDTQYFGPGTRLTVL.